This TCR beta chain was sequenced for a study of early T cells in non-severe SARS-CoV-2 infection. Separate cDNA molecules each had unique molecular identifiers attached to them. TCRdb re-derived calls from the 5' RACE reads in MiXCR, one entry per CDR3 protein. The table records 60,000 to 70,000 distinct CDR3 sequences, approximately 9.1% of them present only once. This clonotype was observed a handful of times. The CDR3 covers 13 residues. Trimming shortened V by 3 bases and J by 2 bases, and 7 bases separated the two germline ends. Germline V gives CDR1 SGHTA, CDR2 FQGNSA. The chain recombines TRBV7-2 with TRBJ2-5, with D unresolved. The TCR comes from an adult who was a healthcare worker with PCR-confirmed SARS-CoV-2 infection or an uninfected control (not recorded which). Sequences were obtained from whole blood. The CDR3 loop is CASSFRRQETQYF. DNA for the CDR3: TGTGCCAGCAGCTTCCGTAGACAAGAGACCCAGTACTTC.